This T cell receptor (beta chain) came from a study of blood T cells in healthy people across ages (dated by TCRdb to about 2015). In terms of the full investigation: Template switching captured roughly one uniquely barcoded TCR beta cDNA molecule per two T cells in model experiments. Two additional independent replicas of 1 million unique cDNA reads from the same blood draw were analyzed for two donors (one aged 18 to 29 and one aged 80 or older). To track age-related changes in TCR beta repertoire diversity, the study relied on deep sequencing normalized with unique cDNA molecular identifiers. Donors of different ages were randomly distributed across sequencing lanes to avoid experimental bias. Donors were grouped into four age groups: young (average 16 years), middle-aged (approximately 41), aged (around 62) and long-lived (approximately 78). The study at large found these results: There was a strong correlation between observed TCR beta diversity and the percentage of naive T cells measured by flow cytometry. Bulk unsorted PBMC profiling prevented conclusive comparison of naive and antigen-experienced compartments. Observed TCR beta diversity per million T cells fell roughly linearly with age, and a significant reduction was already apparent by age roughly 40. Estimates of total diversity based on one million sequenced T cells were regarded as lower bounds and as underestimates. Because donor CMV infection status was unknown, age-related changes in expanded clonotypes were potentially confounded. The long-lived group showed more naive CD4+ T cells, fewer expanded clones and increased TCR diversity than the aged group, suggesting age selection.

From its cysteine to its phenylalanine, the CDR3 spans 14 amino acids. Of all the DNA, just the CDR3 is kept, 42 bases in frame from base 1. The germline V gene (reference sequence) sets CDR1 to SEHNR and CDR2 to FQNEAQ. V was cut back by 7 bases and J by 6 bases, leaving a gap of 13 bases between them. The donors were roughly 40 Caucasian individuals from Russia, aged roughly 6 to 90 years, who were systemically healthy. Each donor gave approximately 9.3 milliliters of peripheral blood, collected into EDTA-treated Vacutainer tubes. Ficoll-Paque density-gradient centrifugation was used to isolate PBMCs, with at least 6.5 million obtained per sample. Trizol reagent was used to extract total RNA from PBMCs, with at least 5.5 micrograms per sample. Naive CD45RAhigh/CD27high T cell percentages were measured by flow cytometry on a PBMC aliquot from every donor. Library preparation employed 5' RACE. Sequenced on an Illumina HiSeq 2500. The second PCR ran for about 6 to 11 cycles and used a J-beta primer mix along with a sample-barcoded 5' primer. Each TCR beta cDNA molecule received a unique molecular identifier from a template-switch 5' adaptor carrying 12 random nucleotides. At least 2.5 million CDR3-containing paired-end reads were obtained from each sample. The Mint cDNA synthesis kit, primed by a TRBC-specific oligonucleotide, was used to synthesize first-strand cDNA from all RNA. After uracil-DNA glycosylase treatment, a first 18-cycle PCR used universal primers M1SS and BC2_uni_R on all cDNA. Per the original workflow: For normalization, 1 million high-quality reads were randomly selected from each sample, with every read carrying a distinct molecular identifier. Instead of being binned into consensus sequences, reads with shared molecular identifiers were discarded. MiTCR, run with a Q25 quality threshold and the strictest error-elimination algorithm, handled CDR3 identification, clonotype clustering and error correction. A nonparametric unseen species model using Euler transformation provided a lower-bound estimate of total TCR beta diversity. In TCRdb, the public reads were trimmed at Q25 with fastp and aligned with MiXCR, with productive beta chains retained. Rows are unified per CDR3 protein, each entry keeping the most common DNA and genes. For this entry, the V and J calls and clone size follow TCRdb and not the study's own pipeline. The sample table shows hundreds of thousands of distinct CDR3 sequences, and roughly 20% are seen once. The ten biggest clones cover about 3.6% of the sample.

A few counts support this clonotype. Its antigen is currently not known. Base qualities are not provided; no much larger clone lies one nucleotide away. Material for sequencing was blood. The origin of this receptor is a man aged 70-80 years in good health. The chain is assembled from TRBV7-9 and TRBJ1-6, with TRBD1 tentatively as D gene (5 bases match). The CDR3 protein is CASIGPGANSPLHF. The DNA reads as follows: TGTGCCAGCATCGGACCTGGGGCTAATTCACCCCTCCACTTT.